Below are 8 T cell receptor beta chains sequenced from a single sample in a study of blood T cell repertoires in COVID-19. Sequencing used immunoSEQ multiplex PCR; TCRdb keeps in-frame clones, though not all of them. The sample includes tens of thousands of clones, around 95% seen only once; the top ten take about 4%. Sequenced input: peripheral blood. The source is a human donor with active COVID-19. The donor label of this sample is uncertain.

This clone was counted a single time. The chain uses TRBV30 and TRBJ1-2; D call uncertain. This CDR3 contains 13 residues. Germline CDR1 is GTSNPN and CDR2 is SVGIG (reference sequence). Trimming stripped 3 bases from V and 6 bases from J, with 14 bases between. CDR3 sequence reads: CAWSVRGGHGYTF. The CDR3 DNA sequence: TGTGCCTGGAGCGTCCGGGGTGGCCATGGCTACACCTTC.

CDR3 loop: CASSPYVGVTDTQYF. The CDR3, as DNA: TGTGCCAGCAGCCCATACGTAGGGGTGACAGATACGCAGTATTTT. This sequence joins TRBV6-2 or TRBV6-3 and TRBJ2-3, with TRBD1 as a possible D gene (5 bases). Germline V gene sequence: CDR1 MNHEY, CDR2 SVGEGT. The CDR3 consists of 15 residues. The V end lost 6 bases, the J end lost 3 bases, and 16 bases lay between the germline ends.

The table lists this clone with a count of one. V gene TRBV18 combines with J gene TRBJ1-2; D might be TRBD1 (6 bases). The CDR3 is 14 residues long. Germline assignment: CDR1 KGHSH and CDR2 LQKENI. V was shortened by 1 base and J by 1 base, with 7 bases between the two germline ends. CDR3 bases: TGTGCCAGCTCACCACTACAGGGTAACTATGGCTACACCTTC. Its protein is CASSPLQGNYGYTF.

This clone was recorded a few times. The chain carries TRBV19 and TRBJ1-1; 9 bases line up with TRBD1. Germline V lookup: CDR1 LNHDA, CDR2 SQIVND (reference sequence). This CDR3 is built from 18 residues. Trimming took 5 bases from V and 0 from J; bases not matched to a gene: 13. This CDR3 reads CASSAQGQGTRMNTEAFF. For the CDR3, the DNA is TGTGCCAGTAGTGCCCAAGGACAGGGGACCCGCATGAACACTGAAGCTTTCTTT. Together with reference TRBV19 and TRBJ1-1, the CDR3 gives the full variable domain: DGGITQSPKYLFRKEGQNVTLSCEQNLNHDAMYWYRQDPGQGLRLIYYSQIVNDFQKGDIAEGYSVSREKKESFPLTVTSAQKNPTAFYLCASSAQGQGTRMNTEAFFGQGTRLTVV.

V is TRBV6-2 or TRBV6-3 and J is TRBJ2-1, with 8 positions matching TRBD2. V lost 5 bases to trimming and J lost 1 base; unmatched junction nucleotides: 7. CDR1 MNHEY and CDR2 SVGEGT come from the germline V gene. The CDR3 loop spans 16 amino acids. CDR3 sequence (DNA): TGTGCCAGCAGTCCCCTCAGCGGGGGTTCCTACAATGAGCAGTTCTTC. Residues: CASSPLSGGSYNEQFF.

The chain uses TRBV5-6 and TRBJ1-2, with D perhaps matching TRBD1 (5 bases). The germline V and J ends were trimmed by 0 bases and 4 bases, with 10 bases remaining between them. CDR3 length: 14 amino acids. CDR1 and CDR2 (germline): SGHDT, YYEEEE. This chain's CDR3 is CASSLGGQGYGYTF. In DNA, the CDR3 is TGTGCCAGCAGCTTGGGGGGCCAGGGCTATGGCTACACCTTC.

CDR3 region: CASSGERGAPDTQYF. In nucleotides, the CDR3 is TGTGCCAGCAGTGGCGAGCGGGGGGCCCCAGATACGCAGTATTTT. The rearrangement uses TRBV6-6 and TRBJ2-3; 9 nucleotides agree with TRBD2. The CDR3 extends over 15 amino acids. V lost 5 bases and J lost 4; bases outside the gene matches: 7. Per germline, CDR1 MNHNY and CDR2 SVGAGI (reference sequence).

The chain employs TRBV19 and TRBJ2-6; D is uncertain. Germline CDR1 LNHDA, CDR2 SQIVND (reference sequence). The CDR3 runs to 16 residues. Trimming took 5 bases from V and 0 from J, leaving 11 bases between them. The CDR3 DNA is TGTGCCAGTAGTGTCCCGATCGGCTCTGGGGCCAACGTCCTGACTTTC. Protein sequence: CASSVPIGSGANVLTF.